One and the same sample provided the 25 T cell receptor beta chains below, sequenced in a study of blood T cell repertoires in COVID-19. Some clones are missing from TCRdb's copy, which holds only in-frame ones; the method was immunoSEQ multiplex PCR. Here the sample spans over 200,000 clones, around 83% being singletons. Sequencing input: PBMCs or T cells enriched from blood (not recorded which). The receptor source for this set is a woman in her forties who had recovered from COVID-19.

V gene TRBV5-1 combines with J gene TRBJ1-1; TRBD1 matches at 9 bases. Germline V gene data show CDR1 as SGHRS and CDR2 as YFSETQ. J was trimmed by 2 bases and V by 2 bases; bases with no gene match: 4. The CDR3 spans 15 residues. In DNA form, the CDR3 reads TGCGCCAGCAGCTTTCCGGGACAGGGTAACACTGAAGCTTTCTTT. Translating it yields CASSFPGQGNTEAFF.

The chain recombines TRBV27 with TRBJ1-4, with D unresolved. CDR1 is MNHEY, CDR2 SMNVEV, per germline (reference sequence). With 1 base removed from V and 8 bases from J, the gap between germline ends came to 5 bases. The CDR3 consists of 12 residues. CDR3 coding DNA: TGTGCCAGCAGTTTATGGAGCGAAAAACTGTTTTTT. Translated, it gives CASSLWSEKLFF.

The chain has TRBV5-1 and TRBJ2-1; tentative D call: TRBD1 (6 bases). This CDR3 spans 14 amino acids. Trimming cost V 3 bases and J 6 bases, with 13 bases left between them. Germline CDR1 reads SGHRS; CDR2 reads YFSETQ. CDR3 nucleotide sequence: TGCGCCAGCAGCTACGACGGACAGACCAATGAGCAGTTCTTC. This translates into CASSYDGQTNEQFF.

This clone was detected a few times. The gene calls are TRBV5-8 and TRBJ1-5; the D gene is possibly TRBD1 (5 bases). This CDR3 is built from 14 residues. The ends were cut back, 5 bases at V and 6 bases at J, with 15 bases in the middle. Germline-derived CDR1 and CDR2 are SGHTS and YDEGEE. As DNA, the CDR3 is TGTGCCAGCAGTTTCGGAGGGGATCGTCAGCCCCAGCATTTT. The encoded protein is CASSFGGDRQPQHF.

In DNA form, the CDR3 reads TGCGCCAGCAGCTTGGCCGGGGACTATGGCTACACCTTC. Its protein is CASSLAGDYGYTF. This rearrangement joins TRBV5-1 to TRBJ1-2; D gene uncertain. This CDR3 has 13 residues. Between the trimmed V and J ends, which lost 0 bases and 3 bases, there was a span of 6 bases. CDR1 is SGHRS and CDR2 is YFSETQ in the germline V gene.

The rearrangement joins TRBV2 to TRBJ1-1; D gene ambiguous. Germline CDR1 is SNHLY and CDR2 is FYNNEI. V lost 2 bases, J lost 3 bases, and 10 bases lay in between. The CDR3 is made up of 14 amino acids. The CDR3 bases are TGTGCCAGCAGTGAATTGGGAGGTGACACTGAAGCTTTCTTT. Its protein product is CASSELGGDTEAFF.

V gene TRBV12-3 or TRBV12-4 combines with J gene TRBJ2-5; maybe TRBD2 (5 bases). This CDR3 has 12 residues. V was clipped by 6 bases and J by 9 bases, with 14 bases between them. The CDR3 bases are TGTGCCAGCAGCCCCATTATGCGGGCCCAGTACTTC. Translation gives CASSPIMRAQYF.

This rearrangement joins TRBV5-1 to TRBJ2-3; TRBD1 might be the D (6 bases). CDR1 and CDR2 (germline): SGHRS, YFSETQ. CDR3 size: 13 residues. Between the trimmed V and J ends, which lost 6 bases and 2 bases, there was a span of 10 bases. CDR3 loop: CASTDSNTDTQYF. CDR3 DNA sequence: TGCGCCAGCACGGACAGTAACACAGATACGCAGTATTTT.

The chain uses TRBV11-3 and TRBJ1-1; 9 bases agree with TRBD1. CDR1 SGHNT and CDR2 YENEEA come from the germline V gene. The V and J ends lost 5 bases and 1 base, in that order; junction bases with no gene match: 5. The CDR3 length is 15 residues. The CDR3 here is CASSVLGQGNTEAFF. CDR3 sequence (DNA): TGTGCCAGCAGCGTACTGGGACAGGGGAACACTGAAGCTTTCTTT.

The chain has TRBV7-9 and TRBJ2-3; D perhaps matches TRBD2 (5 bases). Germline assignment: CDR1 SEHNR and CDR2 FQNEAQ (reference sequence). Trimming cost V 8 bases and J 0 bases, with 9 bases left between them. This CDR3 contains 13 residues. DNA for the CDR3: TGTGCCAGCTCTCGGGGAAGCACAGATACGCAGTATTTT. Translated, it gives CASSRGSTDTQYF.

This chain links TRBV28 with TRBJ1-5, with TRBD1 matching 7 bases. CDR1 is MDHEN, CDR2 SYDVKM, per germline. The trim removed 6 bases at V and 6 bases at J, leaving 14 bases unmatched. The CDR3 runs 16 residues. The chain's CDR3 is CASRSDRAIGAQPQHF. Here the CDR3 DNA reads TGTGCCAGCAGATCAGACAGGGCAATAGGGGCTCAGCCCCAGCATTTT.

The rearrangement joins TRBV10-3 to TRBJ2-2; D is ambiguous. The V gene's germline CDR1 is ENHRY and CDR2 SYGVKD. V lost 3 bases, J lost 4 bases, and 6 bases lay in between. The CDR3 runs 13 residues. Here the CDR3 reads CAISETATGELFF. The CDR3 nucleotides read TGTGCCATCAGTGAAACAGCCACCGGGGAGCTGTTTTTT.

The V call is TRBV28, the J call TRBJ2-3; 10 bases are a match to TRBD1. J was trimmed by 3 bases and V by 6 bases; bases with no gene match: 3. This CDR3 is 14 amino acids long. Looked up from germline, CDR1 is MDHEN and CDR2 is SYDVKM. The CDR3 here is CASSGQGGTDTQYF. The CDR3 DNA follows: TGTGCCAGCAGCGGACAGGGGGGAACAGATACGCAGTATTTT.

The rearrangement joins TRBV5-6 to TRBJ1-1, with 12 bases lining up with TRBD1. The CDR3 runs 16 residues. CDR1 and CDR2 (germline): SGHDT, YYEEEE. The V and J ends lost 2 bases and 1 base, in that order; junction bases with no gene match: 3. CDR3 bases: TGTGCCAGCAGCTTAGGGACAGGGGGCCGGAACACTGAAGCTTTCTTT. It is translated as CASSLGTGGRNTEAFF.

The chain employs TRBV4-1 and TRBJ2-3; D perhaps matches TRBD1 (8 bases). Germline CDR1 reads MGHRA; CDR2 reads YSYEKL. The CDR3 is 17 residues long. The V end was cut by 6 bases, the J end by 6 bases, with 25 bases between. The CDR3 bases are TGCGCCAGCAGTCATCGACAGGGGCGGGAGTCCCCTGATACGCAGTATTTT. It encodes CASSHRQGRESPDTQYF.

This clone has more than one count but fewer than ten. This chain connects TRBV28 to TRBJ1-2; TRBD1 agrees at 8 bases. CDR1 and CDR2 (germline): MDHEN, SYDVKM. The CDR3 is made up of 16 amino acids. Trimming took 6 bases from V and 4 from J; bases not matched to a gene: 13. In DNA, the CDR3 is TGTGCCAGCAGCACCCGAAGGACAGGGATCCCCTATGGCTACACCTTC. It specifies CASSTRRTGIPYGYTF.

There are many counts of this clone. This chain joins TRBV29-1 and TRBJ2-7, with TRBD1 identical over 9 bases. V lost 4 bases and J lost 0; bases outside the gene matches: 7. The V gene's germline CDR1 is SQVTM and CDR2 ANQGSEA. CDR3 length: 15 amino acids. This CDR3 is CSVVLGQGSSYEQYF. CDR3 coding DNA: TGCAGCGTTGTACTGGGACAGGGAAGCTCCTACGAGCAGTACTTC.

This chain links TRBV19 with TRBJ1-3; D is unclear. Germline V gene lookup returns CDR1 LNHDA and CDR2 SQIVND (reference sequence). Trimming took 5 bases from V and 4 from J, leaving 15 bases between them. CDR3 length: 15 residues. The DNA for the CDR3 is TGTGCCAGTAGTGCACAGATTAACCCCGGAAACACCATATATTTT. Protein sequence: CASSAQINPGNTIYF. The full variable domain, with the rest looked up from reference TRBV19 and TRBJ1-3, is DGGITQSPKYLFRKEGQNVTLSCEQNLNHDAMYWYRQDPGQGLRLIYYSQIVNDFQKGDIAEGYSVSREKKESFPLTVTSAQKNPTAFYLCASSAQINPGNTIYFGEGSWLTVV.

The rearrangement uses TRBV5-1 and TRBJ1-5, with D unclear. Trimming took 0 bases from V and 6 from J, leaving 7 bases between them. The germline CDR1 and CDR2 sequences are SGHRS and YFSETQ. CDR3 length: 13 residues. CDR3 DNA: TGCGCCAGCAGCTTGGTGGTCGGTCAGCCCCAGCATTTT. Translating gives CASSLVVGQPQHF.

The chain joins TRBV6-5 to TRBJ2-5, with D maybe TRBD1 (5 bases). The CDR3 consists of 13 residues. Trimming took 7 bases from V and 5 from J, leaving 14 bases between them. Germline V gives CDR1 MNHEY, CDR2 SVGAGI. The CDR3 DNA sequence: TGTGCCAGCACAGGGCCGGGTAGGGAGACCCAGTACTTC. It translates to CASTGPGRETQYF.

The rearrangement links TRBV7-3 to TRBJ2-2; perhaps TRBD2 as D (6 bases). This CDR3 is built from 16 residues. Germline-derived CDR1 and CDR2 are SGHTA and FQGTGA. Trimming shortened V by 2 bases and J by 0 bases, and 10 bases separated the two germline ends. Written as DNA, the CDR3 is TGTGCCAGCAGCTTAGCGGGGCAGGCGAACACCGGGGAGCTGTTTTTT. This codes for CASSLAGQANTGELFF.

V is TRBV7-9 and J is TRBJ1-2; TRBD1 agrees at 11 bases. Germline CDR1 is SEHNR and CDR2 is FQNEAQ (reference sequence). The V gene end was trimmed by 5 bases and the J gene end by 3 bases; junction bases not matched to a gene: 5. The CDR3 loop spans 15 amino acids. The CDR3 nucleotides are TGTGCCAGCAGCCCCGGACAGGGGGCCCACTATGGCTACACCTTC. Translating it yields CASSPGQGAHYGYTF. Looking up the rest from reference TRBV7-9 and TRBJ1-2 gives the full variable domain: DTGVSQNPRHKITKRGQNVTFRCDPISEHNRLYWYRQTLGQGPEFLTYFQNEAQLEKSRLLSDRFSAERPKGSFSTLEIQRTEQGDSAMYLCASSPGQGAHYGYTFGSGTRLTVV.

V usage is TRBV7-9 and J usage is TRBJ1-4; TRBD1 might be the D (6 bases). Trimming cost V 2 bases and J 8 bases, with 27 bases left between them. The germline CDR1 and CDR2 sequences are SEHNR and FQNEAQ (reference sequence). This CDR3 has 19 amino acids. The CDR3 spells CASSLFVGRGPGGSEKLFF. The CDR3 DNA is TGTGCCAGCAGCTTATTCGTGGGCAGGGGACCTGGTGGGAGCGAAAAACTGTTTTTT.

The V call is TRBV7-9, the J call TRBJ2-3, with 9 bases matching TRBD2. The CDR3 totals 15 residues. Germline V lookup: CDR1 SEHNR, CDR2 FQNEAQ (reference sequence). Trimming took 5 bases from V and 1 from J; bases not matched to a gene: 4. CDR3 in DNA: TGTGCCAGCAGCGCGAGGACTAGCGGCACAGATACGCAGTATTTT. This sequence encodes CASSARTSGTDTQYF.

The V and J genes are TRBV18 and TRBJ2-5; D perhaps matches TRBD1 (5 bases). CDR3 length equals 15 residues. Germline V lookup: CDR1 KGHSH, CDR2 LQKENI. Trimming cost V 3 bases and J 5 bases, with 16 bases left between them. The CDR3 is CASSPTQGDFETQYF. Written as DNA, the CDR3 is TGTGCCAGCTCACCCACCCAGGGTGATTTTGAGACCCAGTACTTC.